These T cell receptor beta chains were read from a single sample in a study of response to subunit inactivated influenza vaccine. Using its own MiXCR run on the RT-PCR reads, TCRdb lists one record per CDR3 protein. The sample lists about 780,000 distinct CDR3 sequences, 18% occurring once. The source material was PBMCs from blood, sampled around 5 days after vaccination. Receptors originate from a man between 45 and 60 years old who received an inactivated influenza vaccine. Both conserved end residues are trimmed from each CDR3. For some rows the clone size is stated as once, few or many, or as a class when expanded; others skip it.

V	size	CDR3
TRBV5-8	-	ASSLRQVWANEKLF
TRBV30	few	AWSGETQY
TRBV12-3/TRBV12-4	-	ASARTAYNSPLH
TRBV18	-	ASSPITPGASSYEQY
TRBV4-3	few	ASSLQGENSPLH
TRBV20-1	many	SAKRILANTGELF
TRBV24-1	-	ATGGGTTYQETQY
TRBV29-1	few	SAIQGRTDTQY
TRBV20-1	few	SARPTGYNTEAF
TRBV28	few	ASSEVGDSPYEQY
TRBV6-1	-	ASRTARGAHEKLF
TRBV6-2/TRBV6-3	many	ASSYWGREGYNEQF
TRBV3-1	-	ASSRQGMDGYT
TRBV3-1	-	ASSGRDRALNEQF
TRBV5-1	few	ASSFSPETQY
TRBV4-1	few	ASSQVSGGVYNEQF
TRBV6-2/TRBV6-3	many	ASSYSGQGNQPQH
TRBV20-1	-	SARTGQYGYT
TRBV5-1	-	ASSLPRDQETQY
TRBV6-4	-	ASRPQGSSYNEQF
TRBV7-2	-	ASSWLRGFRGINEQF
TRBV27	few	ASRHKPGRPSGANVLT
TRBV4-3	-	ASTTLAGANNEQF
TRBV20-1	few	SAYTGYSQPQH
TRBV20-1	few	SAYSDRVRYEQY
TRBV12-3/TRBV12-4	-	ASSPLGSLGETQY
TRBV20-1	few	SARDGGSIDEQY
TRBV11-2	-	ASSLAGTLWGEQY
TRBV7-2	-	ASSPQIDRSYEQY
TRBV29-1	-	SVGSRLNYEQY
TRBV4-2	few	ASSQLPGVGGELF
TRBV10-2	few	ASSEYGGAADTQY
TRBV13	-	ASSLLKTGRMNTEAF
TRBV7-2	-	ASSLTRGGNSPLH
TRBV4-2	few	ASSTLTRDSKNIQY
TRBV10-1	-	ASSGAYPGQGRYEQY
TRBV3-1	few	ASSQGWTTGELF
TRBV24-1	few	ATSDLLGGSTDTQY
TRBV12-3/TRBV12-4	-	ASRPPAKGIGEQF
TRBV6-2/TRBV6-3	few	ASSYFGDEQY
TRBV29-1	many	SVLGFGETQY
TRBV27	-	ASSPGTGWGTDTQY
TRBV5-1	many	ASSLGDRDEQF
TRBV15	many	ATSMSPSAKNIQY
TRBV25-1	-	ASSEHGTNTGELF
TRBV4-2	many	ASSQDWGQGSYEQY
TRBV5-1	few	ATRGGRRNTEAF
TRBV18	-	ASSPLQSSYNEQF
TRBV29-1	-	SVPGQGNWETQY
TRBV24-1	few	ATSAADLYTGELF
TRBV7-2	-	ASSLKRGSDYGYT